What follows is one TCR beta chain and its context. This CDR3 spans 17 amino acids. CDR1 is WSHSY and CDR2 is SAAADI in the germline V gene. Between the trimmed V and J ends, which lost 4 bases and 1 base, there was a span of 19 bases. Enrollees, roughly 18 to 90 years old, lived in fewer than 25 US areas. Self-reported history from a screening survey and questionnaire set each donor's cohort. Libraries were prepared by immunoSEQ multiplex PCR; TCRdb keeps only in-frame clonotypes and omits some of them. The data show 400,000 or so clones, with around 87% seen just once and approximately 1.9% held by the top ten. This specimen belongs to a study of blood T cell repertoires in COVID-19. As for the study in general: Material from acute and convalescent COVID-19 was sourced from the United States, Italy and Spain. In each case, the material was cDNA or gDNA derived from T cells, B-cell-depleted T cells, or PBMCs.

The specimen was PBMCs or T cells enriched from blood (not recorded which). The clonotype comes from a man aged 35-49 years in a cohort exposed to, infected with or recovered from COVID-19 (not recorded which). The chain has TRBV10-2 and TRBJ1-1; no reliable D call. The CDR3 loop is CASSGILGSPGNTEAFF. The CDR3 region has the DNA TGCGCCAGCAGTGGAATTCTCGGCAGCCCGGGGAACACTGAAGCTTTCTTT.